Below are 12 T cell receptor beta chains sequenced from a single sample in a study of blood T cell repertoires in COVID-19. Sequenced by immunoSEQ multiplex PCR; TCRdb stores in-frame clones only, minus some. Of 150,000 to 200,000 clones listed, 80% to 90% are singletons. The sample consisted of peripheral blood. The source of these receptors is a man aged 18 to 29 who had recovered from COVID-19.

The V call is TRBV2, the J call TRBJ1-5, with no clear D. CDR3 length: 14 residues. From germline, CDR1 is SNHLY and CDR2 FYNNEI. The V end was cut by 3 bases, the J end by 0 bases, with 6 bases between. This CDR3 is CASSDRSSNQPQHF. The CDR3 nucleotides are TGTGCCAGCAGTGATAGGAGTAGCAATCAGCCCCAGCATTTT.

V and J are TRBV25-1 and TRBJ1-2; 10 bases are a match to TRBD1. The germline gives CDR1 MGHDK, CDR2 SYGVNS. The CDR3 is 13 residues long. The V segment lost 10 bases and the J segment 2 bases; nucleotides outside the gene matches: 4. The CDR3 nucleotides are TGTGCCAAACCGGGACAGGGGAACTATGGCTACACCTTC. This codes for CAKPGQGNYGYTF.

The J gene is TRBJ2-3, the V gene TRBV5-5, with TRBD1 matching 9 bases. The V gene's germline CDR1 is SGHKS and CDR2 YYEKEE (reference sequence). V dropped 4 bases and J dropped 4; count of bases not matched to a gene: 7. This CDR3 region has 15 residues. CDR3 DNA: TGTGCCAGCAGCCCGGGGGACAGGGAGGCAGATACGCAGTATTTT. Amino acid sequence: CASSPGDREADTQYF.

V gene TRBV6-5 combines with J gene TRBJ1-2; D is possibly TRBD1 (5 bases). Trimming took off 6 bases at V and 4 bases at J, with 18 bases between the two ends. This CDR3 contains 15 residues. Germline CDR1 MNHEY, CDR2 SVGAGI. Written as DNA, the CDR3 is TGTGCCAGCAGCCTCACAATCCGGGGGGTCTATGGCTACACCTTC. As protein: CASSLTIRGVYGYTF.

CDR3 amino acids: CASSYEDSSYEQYF. In DNA form, the CDR3 reads TGTGCCAGCAGTTACGAGGACAGCTCCTACGAGCAGTACTTC. This chain links TRBV6-2 or TRBV6-3 with TRBJ2-7; TRBD1 might be the D (6 bases). The length of the CDR3 is 14 residues. V shed 2 bases and J shed 0 bases, with 8 bases lying between them. Germline V gene lookup returns CDR1 MNHEY and CDR2 SVGEGT.

This clone was detected once. The chain uses TRBV3-1 (or the pseudogene TRBV3-2) and TRBJ1-5; no reliable D call. Trimming shortened V by 4 bases and J by 6 bases, and 13 bases separated the two germline ends. CDR3 length: 14 residues. In germline, CDR1 is LGHDT, CDR2 YNNKEL (reference sequence). The CDR3 region has the DNA TGTGCCAGCAGCCCCGCCTCTATCGGTCAGCCCCAGCATTTT. Its protein is CASSPASIGQPQHF.

This clone was seen only a few times. The chain joins TRBV28 to TRBJ1-6, with D unclear. This CDR3 spans 14 amino acids. With 6 bases removed from V and 7 bases from J, the gap between germline ends came to 13 bases. Germline assignment: CDR1 MDHEN and CDR2 SYDVKM. The CDR3 region has the DNA TGTGCCAGCAGCATGGGCCTCTGGAATTCACCCCTCCACTTT. Amino acids: CASSMGLWNSPLHF.

The chain has TRBV5-1 and TRBJ2-3, with TRBD1 as a possible D gene (6 bases). The germline V gene has CDR1 SGHRS and CDR2 YFSETQ. CDR3 size: 14 residues. Trimming shortened V by 4 bases and J by 5 bases, and 14 bases separated the two germline ends. CDR3 DNA sequence: TGCGCCAGCAGCCTACAGGGTGTGGGAGATACGCAGTATTTT. It encodes CASSLQGVGDTQYF. Supplemented by reference TRBV5-1 and TRBJ2-3, the full variable domain reads KAGVTQTPRYLIKTRGQQVTLSCSPISGHRSVSWYQQTPGQGLQFLFEYFSETQRNKGNFPGRFSGRQFSNSRSEMNVSTLELGDSALYLCASSLQGVGDTQYFGPGTRLTVL.

This sequence joins TRBV7-9 and TRBJ2-7, with 7 bases identical to TRBD2. The trim removed 7 bases at V and 5 bases at J, leaving 11 bases unmatched. The length of the CDR3 is 14 residues. In germline, CDR1 is SEHNR, CDR2 FQNEAQ (reference sequence). In DNA form, the CDR3 reads TGTGCCAGCACTCGAGGAGCGGGAAAAAACGAGCAGTACTTC. Translating it yields CASTRGAGKNEQYF.

V usage is TRBV10-3 and J usage is TRBJ1-2; TRBD1 matches 7 bases. V shed 2 bases and J 4 bases; nucleotides not matched to a gene: 4. There are 14 residues in the CDR3. Per the germline V gene, CDR1 is ENHRY and CDR2 is SYGVKD. This chain's CDR3 is CAISEAQGGYGYTF. The CDR3 coding sequence is TGTGCCATCAGTGAGGCGCAGGGGGGCTATGGCTACACCTTC.

This chain uses TRBV7-2 with TRBJ2-5; a possible D gene is TRBD2 (6 bases). This CDR3 spans 13 amino acids. Germline CDR1 reads SGHTA; CDR2 reads FQGNSA. V was shortened by 1 base and J by 7 bases, with 10 bases between the two germline ends. The CDR3, as DNA: TGTGCCAGCAGCTTAGAAGACGGGGGGACCCAGTACTTC. Its translation: CASSLEDGGTQYF.

The gene calls are TRBV14 and TRBJ1-4; a possible D gene is TRBD1 (5 bases). V dropped 0 bases and J dropped 4 bases, with 12 bases sitting between them. This CDR3 comprises 16 residues. The germline V gene encodes CDR1 SGHDN and CDR2 FVKESK. The CDR3, as DNA: TGTGCCAGCAGCCAAGACGGGTCAGGGATTAATGAAAAACTGTTTTTT. It specifies CASSQDGSGINEKLFF.